One and the same sample provided the 14 T cell receptor beta chains below, sequenced in a study of OX40 agonist ivuxolimab in advanced cancers. The method was immunoSEQ multiplex PCR; TCRdb's version includes in-frame clones alone and lacks a portion of them. This table has more than 50,000 clones, around 84% appearing once. Sequences were derived from CD4+ or CD8+ T cells sorted from blood, sampled in a trial of the OX40 agonist ivuxolimab. The source of these receptors is an adult with an advanced solid tumor such as melanoma, head and neck, liver or kidney cancer.

This clone has a handful of counts. The rearrangement links TRBV11-2 to TRBJ2-7, with D tentatively TRBD2 (6 bases). V gave up 5 bases and J gave up 3 bases, with 17 bases separating them. Germline CDR1 SGHAT, CDR2 FQNNGV. The CDR3 has 15 residues. DNA for the CDR3: TGTGCCAGCAGCCTCCAACCCGGGACTGTCTACGAGCAGTACTTC. It encodes CASSLQPGTVYEQYF.

This clone showed up just once. V gene TRBV28 combines with J gene TRBJ1-2; tentatively, D is TRBD1 (5 bases). CDR1 MDHEN and CDR2 SYDVKM come from the germline V gene. Trimming removed 6 bases from V and 1 base from J, with 18 bases in between. The CDR3 has 16 amino acids. CDR3 protein: CASRARGFIFNYGYTF. In DNA, the CDR3 is TGTGCCAGCAGGGCGAGGGGTTTCATATTTAACTATGGCTACACCTTC.

This chain joins TRBV30 and TRBJ1-1, with D unclear. The CDR3 is made up of 11 amino acids. The V and J ends lost 0 bases and 6 bases respectively, with 5 bases between them. Germline values: CDR1 GTSNPN, CDR2 SVGIG (reference sequence). DNA of the CDR3: TGTGCCTGGAGTGTAGGGTCTGAAGCTTTCTTT. This codes for CAWSVGSEAFF.

In this sample, this clone turned up a few times. V gene TRBV9 combines with J gene TRBJ1-5, with a tentative D call TRBD1 (5 bases). Looked up from germline, CDR1 is SGDLS and CDR2 is YYNGEE. The CDR3 length is 14 residues. The V gene lost 4 bases and the J gene lost 5 bases, with 13 bases spanning the gap. CDR3 nucleotides: TGTGCCAGCAGCCTAGGACACTCCGATCAGCCCCAGCATTTT. This encodes CASSLGHSDQPQHF.

The chain links TRBV7-9 to TRBJ2-5; D unclear. There are 13 residues in the CDR3. CDR1 and CDR2 from the germline V gene are SEHNR and FQNEAQ (reference sequence). Trimming removed 5 bases from V and 1 base from J, with 8 bases in between. This chain's CDR3 is CASSPSPQETQYF. The DNA for the CDR3 is TGTGCCAGCAGCCCGAGCCCCCAAGAGACCCAGTACTTC.

The J gene is TRBJ2-1, the V gene TRBV30; TRBD1 matches at 7 bases. This CDR3 is 13 amino acids long. J was trimmed by 6 bases and V by 0 bases; bases with no gene match: 2. Germline V gene data show CDR1 as GTSNPN and CDR2 as SVGIG (reference sequence). This chain's CDR3 is CAWSVRQGNEQFF. In DNA, the CDR3 is TGTGCCTGGAGTGTGCGACAGGGCAATGAGCAGTTCTTC.

The chain is built from TRBV7-8 and TRBJ1-2, with TRBD1 identical over 7 bases. Germline lookup yields CDR1 SGHVS and CDR2 FQNEAQ. The V and J ends lost 5 bases and 5 bases, in that order; junction bases with no gene match: 8. This CDR3 comprises 14 residues. CDR3 DNA sequence: TGTGCCAGCAGCGAATCCGGGACAGATTATGGCTACACCTTC. Translation: CASSESGTDYGYTF.

The chain links TRBV15 to TRBJ2-7; 8 positions match TRBD1. The germline gives CDR1 LNHNV, CDR2 YYDKDF (reference sequence). V trimming: 0 bases; J trimming: 2 bases; junction bases outside the gene matches: 6. The CDR3 contains 16 residues. The CDR3 spells CATSRDRAGGTYEQYF. CDR3 in DNA: TGTGCCACCAGCAGAGATCGCGCAGGGGGCACCTACGAGCAGTACTTC.

Turning to this clone: A much larger clonotype is one base distant, so this may be a read error. V is TRBV7-9 and J is TRBJ1-1; D is perhaps TRBD1 (5 bases). The CDR3 is 13 residues long. Germline lookup yields CDR1 SEHNR and CDR2 FQNEAQ (reference sequence). V lost 1 base and J lost 5, with 8 bases in between. CDR3 sequence reads: CASSLGGKTEAFF. The CDR3 coding sequence is TGTGCCAGCAGCTTAGGGGGGAAAACTGAAGCTTTCTTT.

V is TRBV6-5 and J is TRBJ1-1, with D unresolved. Trimming cost V 0 bases and J 4 bases, with 9 bases left between them. The CDR3 sequence is 14 residues long. Germline CDR1 and CDR2: MNHEY and SVGAGI. The CDR3 is CASSYSILGTEAFF. The CDR3 DNA is TGTGCCAGCAGTTACTCAATACTGGGCACTGAAGCTTTCTTT.

The chain couples TRBV11-3 to TRBJ2-5; 8 positions match TRBD2. J lost 4 bases, V lost 5 bases, and 12 bases had no gene match. The CDR3 loop spans 16 amino acids. CDR1 is SGHNT, CDR2 YENEEA, per germline. CDR3 in amino acids: CASSVTGTSGGETQYF. DNA of the CDR3: TGTGCCAGCAGCGTTACCGGGACTAGTGGGGGAGAGACCCAGTACTTC. The full variable domain, rest sourced from reference TRBV11-3 and TRBJ2-5, is EAGVVQSPRYKIIEKKQPVAFWCNPISGHNTLYWYLQNLGQGPELLIRYENEEAVDDSQLPKDRFSAERLKGVDSTLKIQPAELGDSAVYLCASSVTGTSGGETQYFGPGTRLLVL.

This sequence joins TRBV4-3 and TRBJ1-1; 7 bases agree with TRBD1. CDR3 length: 16 residues. Looked up from germline, CDR1 is LGHNA and CDR2 is YSLEER. Trimming cost V 4 bases and J 0 bases; bases outside gene matches: 8. The CDR3 nucleotides read TGCGCCAGCAGCCGCCGGACAGGAGAGATGAACACTGAAGCTTTCTTT. Encoded protein: CASSRRTGEMNTEAFF.

The rearrangement joins TRBV19 to TRBJ1-1; maybe TRBD1 (5 bases). The CDR3 covers 15 residues. Germline lookup yields CDR1 LNHDA and CDR2 SQIVND (reference sequence). The ends were cut back, 6 bases at V and 0 bases at J, with 14 bases in the middle. In DNA form, the CDR3 reads TGTGCCAGTAGAAAACTGCAGGGTATGAACACTGAAGCTTTCTTT. Amino acids: CASRKLQGMNTEAFF.

V and J are TRBV6-6 and TRBJ1-1; TRBD1 is a possible D gene (5 bases). Germline V gene sequence: CDR1 MNHNY, CDR2 SVGAGI (reference sequence). V dropped 6 bases and J dropped 8 bases, with 25 bases sitting between them. The CDR3 has 16 residues. In nucleotides, the CDR3 is TGTGCCAGCAGCCCAATCAGCTTGGCAGTCGGGGGAGAAGCTTTCTTT. Encoded protein: CASSPISLAVGGEAFF.